This T cell receptor (beta chain) was profiled in a study of CD8 T cells in Susac syndrome (dated by TCRdb to about 2019). For context, the study as a whole: The study used repertoire sequencing to test whether antigen drove CD8+ T cell activation and differentiation in Susac syndrome.

General findings and caveats noted by the study authors: The study acknowledged that relatively few individuals were included in the TCR sequencing and HLA analysis.

High-throughput TCR beta sequencing profiled peripheral blood CD8+ and CD4+ T cells from healthy donors, Susac syndrome patients and multiple sclerosis patients. The healthy donors served as controls matched for age and sex. Bulk CD8+ and CD4+ T cells were purified magnetically by negative isolation, whereas CD8+ TEMRA cells were enriched by FACS. Blood was collected in EDTA tubes and processed within 24 hours, with PBMCs isolated through density gradient centrifugation. PBMCs intended for TCR sequencing were cryopreserved in liquid nitrogen and thawed later in a water bath at 37 degrees C. A purity of at least 90% was achieved for sorted or isolated CD4+, CD8+ and CD8+ TEMRA cells. RNA was extracted using the RNeasy kit, and about 0.5 to 1 ug of the RNA was reverse transcribed with random hexamers. The immunoSEQ multiplex PCR assay, covering 54 Vbeta and 13 Jbeta segments, was used to amplify TCR beta CDR3 regions. PCR amplification bias was corrected using a synthetic template baseline for primer optimization and computational correction. The source study handled its data this way. Reads were assigned to V, D and J genes according to IMGT and analyzed in immunoSEQ Analyzer, with only productive sequences retained. Clonality was calculated as one minus the Shannon entropy normalized by log2 of the number of productive unique sequences. For each patient and control, public and private clones were evaluated among the 100 most prevalent clones. A clone was defined as Susac-specific if it was absent from the healthy and MS cohorts, from some 980 published viral clones and from other ImmuneACCESS disease sequences. In TCRdb, the public reads were trimmed at Q25 with fastp and aligned with MiXCR, with productive beta chains retained. Every CDR3 protein is listed once, alongside the most common genes and DNA of its rows. For this entry, the V and J calls and clone size follow TCRdb and not the study's own pipeline. Within this sample are 180,000 or so distinct CDR3 sequences, with about 95% of them counted one time only. Together, the top ten hold 0.1% of the sample.

With regard to this clonotype: Its antigen specificity is not known. Base quality data are lacking; no much larger clone is found one base away.

This sequence originates from a human donor in good health. Sequenced material: CD4+ T cells from PBMCs.

The CDR3 region has the sequence CASSQGAVETQYF. The nucleotide sequence is given as TGTGCCAGTTCCCAGGGGGCGGTTGAGACCCAGTACTTC. The chain is made from TRBV27 and TRBJ2-5; the central 8 bases match TRBD1. V trim: 9 bases; J trim: 5 bases; unmatched bases: 8. CDR1 and CDR2 were assigned from the germline V gene (reference sequence) as MNHEY and SMNVEV. The CDR3 holds 13 amino acids from the cysteine to the phenylalanine. The CDR3 DNA has 39 bases and is translated from base 1.